These 32 T cell receptor beta chains came from one sample sequenced in a study of blood T cell repertoires in COVID-19. Only in-frame clones appear in the TCRdb table, and some are missing; sequencing was by immunoSEQ multiplex PCR. The sample consists of some 310,000 clones, around 92% of them appearing once. The sequencing input was PBMCs or T cells enriched from blood (not recorded which). These receptors came from a woman under 40 who had recovered from COVID-19.

This clone turned up a few times. The rearrangement joins TRBV18 to TRBJ1-1, with 7 bases aligning to TRBD1. V dropped 8 bases and J dropped 1; count of bases not matched to a gene: 13. The CDR3 has 16 residues. Germline values: CDR1 KGHSH, CDR2 LQKENI. CDR3 amino acids: CASLRAQTGTNTEAFF. The CDR3 DNA reads TGTGCCAGCCTCCGGGCCCAGACAGGGACGAACACTGAAGCTTTCTTT.

This sequence joins TRBV18 and TRBJ1-4; D is unclear. The CDR3 runs 14 residues. Germline assignment: CDR1 KGHSH and CDR2 LQKENI. V lost 6 bases to trimming and J lost 8 bases, with 16 bases between them. The DNA for the CDR3 is TGTGCCAGCTCTCCCCGGAGGGCTGAGGAAAAACTGTTTTTT. Amino acids: CASSPRRAEEKLFF. Together with reference TRBV18 and TRBJ1-4, the CDR3 gives the full variable domain: NAGVMQNPRHLVRRRGQEARLRCSPMKGHSHVYWYRQLPEEGLKFMVYLQKENIIDESGMPKERFSAEFPKEGPSILRIQQVVRGDSAAYFCASSPRRAEEKLFFGSGTQLSVL.

V usage is TRBV29-1 and J usage is TRBJ2-1; 9 nucleotides align to TRBD2. Looked up from germline, CDR1 is SQVTM and CDR2 is ANQGSEA. The CDR3 has 13 amino acids. The junction had 5 bases not matched to a gene; V was cut back by 3 bases and J by 8 bases. The CDR3 is CSVEGTSYYEQFF. CDR3 coding DNA: TGCAGCGTTGAGGGGACTAGCTATTATGAGCAGTTCTTC.

The chain employs TRBV18 and TRBJ2-7; 13 bases fit TRBD2. The V gene's germline CDR1 is KGHSH and CDR2 LQKENI. The CDR3 is 19 residues long. V shed 1 base, J shed 4 bases, and the junction held 13 bases outside the gene matches. The CDR3 protein is CASSPLMRLAGGMGYEQYF. DNA of the CDR3: TGTGCCAGCTCACCACTAATGAGACTAGCGGGAGGTATGGGATACGAGCAGTACTTC.

The rearrangement uses TRBV3-1 (or the pseudogene TRBV3-2) and TRBJ2-7; possibly TRBD2 for D (5 bases). CDR1 LGHDT and CDR2 YNNKEL come from the germline V gene (reference sequence). This CDR3 comprises 17 residues. The V gene lost 0 bases and the J gene lost 3 bases, with 18 bases spanning the gap. The CDR3 reads CASSQDPLGRNYYEQYF. The CDR3 nucleotides read TGTGCCAGCAGCCAAGATCCCTTGGGGAGAAACTACTACGAGCAGTACTTC.

The chain couples TRBV5-1 to TRBJ2-1; D may be TRBD2 (5 bases). Germline assignment: CDR1 SGHRS and CDR2 YFSETQ. Trimming stripped 6 bases from V and 9 bases from J, with 16 bases between. CDR3 length: 13 amino acids. The CDR3 DNA follows: TGCGCCAGCAAGGAGGTGGGAGAGGGTGAGCAGTTCTTC. This encodes CASKEVGEGEQFF.

The chain is built from TRBV27 and TRBJ1-2, with D possibly matching TRBD1 (5 bases). This CDR3 region has 14 residues. In germline, CDR1 is MNHEY, CDR2 SMNVEV (reference sequence). The ends were cut back, 4 bases at V and 8 bases at J, with 17 bases in the middle. CDR3 bases: TGTGCCAGCAGTTCGGGACGGGGGTCGGAAGGCTACACCTTC. It specifies CASSSGRGSEGYTF.

The rearrangement uses TRBV5-5 and TRBJ2-3; 11 nucleotides align to TRBD2. CDR1 SGHKS and CDR2 YYEKEE come from the germline V gene (reference sequence). This CDR3 region has 14 residues. Trimming at V came to 3 bases and at J to 6 bases, leaving 3 bases not matched to a gene. CDR3 in DNA: TGTGCCAGCAGCTACGGACTAGCGGGTGATACGCAGTATTTT. It codes for CASSYGLAGDTQYF.

The chain is built from TRBV6-5 and TRBJ1-2; D is uncertain. This CDR3 has 13 amino acids. CDR1 and CDR2 (germline): MNHEY, SVGAGI. Trimming left V 9 bases short and J 6 bases short, with 17 bases between. CDR3 region: CASSQSEENGYTF. The DNA of the CDR3 is TGTGCCAGTTCCCAGTCGGAGGAGAATGGCTACACCTTC.

The chain joins TRBV13 to TRBJ1-1; TRBD1 matches 10 bases. CDR3 length equals 17 residues. Per the germline V gene, CDR1 is PRHDT and CDR2 is FYEKMQ (reference sequence). The J segment lost 2 bases and the V segment lost 5 bases, leaving 11 bases of the junction unmatched. The CDR3 region is CASSREPGQGYNTEAFF. The DNA of the CDR3 is TGTGCCAGCAGCCGGGAGCCGGGACAGGGGTACAACACTGAAGCTTTCTTT.

CDR3 in DNA: TGTGCCAGCAGTGAATTCCGGGACTCGGGTGAATCGGCCCTCCACTTT. Translation gives CASSEFRDSGESALHF. The chain combines TRBV27 with TRBJ1-6; possibly TRBD1 for D (5 bases). Trimming pared 5 bases from V and 14 bases from J, leaving 25 bases between. The CDR3 covers 16 residues. Looked up from germline, CDR1 is MNHEY and CDR2 is SMNVEV (reference sequence).

V and J are TRBV15 and TRBJ1-4; D gene uncertain. The CDR3 is 16 amino acids. The V end lost 0 bases, the J end lost 0 bases, and 8 bases lay between the germline ends. Germline-derived CDR1 and CDR2 are LNHNV and YYDKDF (reference sequence). The chain's CDR3 is CATSRDQATTNEKLFF. The CDR3 coding sequence is TGTGCCACCAGCAGAGATCAGGCCACAACTAATGAAAAACTGTTTTTT.

The J gene is TRBJ2-7, the V gene TRBV19; 11 positions match TRBD2. Germline CDR1 LNHDA, CDR2 SQIVND (reference sequence). This CDR3 contains 15 residues. J gave up 7 bases and V 3 bases, and 8 bases lay outside the gene matches. This CDR3 reads CASSIALAGGYEQYF. The CDR3 DNA follows: TGTGCCAGTAGTATTGCCCTAGCGGGAGGTTATGAGCAGTACTTC.

The chain couples TRBV24-1 to TRBJ2-2; 9 bases match TRBD2. This CDR3 contains 20 residues. From germline, CDR1 is KGHDR and CDR2 SFDVKD. J lost 6 bases, V lost 1 base, and 17 bases had no gene match. CDR3 sequence: CATSDLSFRGLAGSAGELFF. CDR3 bases: TGTGCCACCAGTGATTTATCGTTTCGAGGGCTAGCGGGGAGCGCCGGGGAGCTGTTTTTT.

The J gene is TRBJ1-2, the V gene TRBV25-1; D ambiguous. The CDR3 is 14 amino acids. Germline CDR1 reads MGHDK; CDR2 reads SYGVNS. The V end was cut by 3 bases, the J end by 5 bases, with 13 bases between. The CDR3 reads CASSEDQEGYGYTF. DNA of the CDR3: TGTGCCAGCAGTGAGGACCAGGAGGGATATGGCTACACCTTC.

The chain has TRBV30 and TRBJ2-2, with 8 nucleotides matching TRBD1. Trimming cost V 4 bases and J 6 bases; bases outside gene matches: 10. Germline V lookup: CDR1 GTSNPN, CDR2 SVGIG (reference sequence). CDR3 length: 15 amino acids. The CDR3 region has the DNA TGTGCCTGGACTTCACGGACAGGGCTTCCCGGGGAGCTGTTTTTT. Amino acids: CAWTSRTGLPGELFF.

This chain joins TRBV5-4 and TRBJ2-7, with 9 bases identical to TRBD1. J was trimmed by 3 bases and V by 4 bases; bases with no gene match: 11. Germline V gene data show CDR1 as SGHNT and CDR2 as YYREEE (reference sequence). The CDR3 is made up of 16 amino acids. The CDR3 DNA reads TGTGCCAGCAGCCCTGACACCGGGACAGGGATCTACGAGCAGTACTTC. Encoded protein: CASSPDTGTGIYEQYF.

The chain uses TRBV6-5 and TRBJ1-6; 7 bases fit TRBD1. From germline, CDR1 is MNHEY and CDR2 SVGAGI. The CDR3 extends over 14 amino acids. V lost 5 bases and J lost 10; bases outside the gene matches: 8. The DNA for the CDR3 is TGTGCCAGCAGTCGACCACAGGGGAACTCACCCCTCCACTTT. Its protein is CASSRPQGNSPLHF.

The rearrangement links TRBV6-5 to TRBJ2-3; TRBD1 agrees at 7 bases. Unmatched junction bases numbered 10, after V lost 6 bases and J lost 4 bases. The CDR3 totals 15 residues. The germline CDR1 and CDR2 sequences are MNHEY and SVGAGI. As DNA, the CDR3 is TGTGCCAGCAGGAGAAGACAGGGTCTACCAGATACGCAGTATTTT. Its translation is CASRRRQGLPDTQYF.

As concerns this clone: The same CDR3 arises from other DNA sequences in this sample as well. The chain is built from TRBV19 and TRBJ1-2; D not certain. The CDR3 length is 11 residues. CDR1 and CDR2 (germline): LNHDA, SQIVND (reference sequence). V was pared by 7 bases and J by 4 bases, with 7 bases between. This chain's CDR3 is CASTSGYGYTF. Written as DNA, the CDR3 is TGTGCCAGTACCTCAGGCTATGGCTACACCTTC.

The chain links TRBV12-5 to TRBJ2-2; 7 positions match TRBD1. V trimming: 2 bases; J trimming: 0 bases; junction bases outside the gene matches: 9. The V gene's germline CDR1 is LGHNT and CDR2 FRNRAP. This CDR3 has 18 residues. The CDR3 nucleotides are TGTGCTAGTGGTTTGACAAGATCGACAGGGCCGAACACCGGGGAGCTGTTTTTT. Its protein product is CASGLTRSTGPNTGELFF.

The chain employs TRBV4-3 and TRBJ1-1; D is possibly TRBD1 (5 bases). Germline values: CDR1 LGHNA, CDR2 YSLEER. The CDR3 totals 14 residues. Trimming stripped 1 base from V and 4 bases from J, with 10 bases between. The CDR3 loop reads CASSQVRGFTEAFF. The CDR3 DNA reads as TGCGCCAGCAGCCAAGTTAGGGGATTCACTGAAGCTTTCTTT.

For the CDR3, the DNA is TGTGCCAGCAGCTTAAGCCCGGGGTTCGACTGTGGCTACACCTTC. It codes for CASSLSPGFDCGYTF. V is TRBV7-3 and J is TRBJ1-2; D is uncertain. The CDR3 is 15 residues long. Per germline, CDR1 SGHTA and CDR2 FQGTGA. Between the trimmed V and J ends, which lost 1 base and 7 bases, there was a span of 16 bases. The full variable domain, with the rest looked up from reference TRBV7-3 and TRBJ1-2, is GAGVSQTPSNKVTEKGKYVELRCDPISGHTALYWYRQSLGQGPEFLIYFQGTGAADDSGLPNDRFFAVRPEGSVSTLKIQRTERGDSAVYLCASSLSPGFDCGYTFGSGTRLTVV.

V and J are TRBV9 and TRBJ1-1, with no clear D. The CDR3 has 10 amino acids. V lost 0 bases and J lost 14, with 8 bases in between. Germline V CDR1 and CDR2: SGDLS, YYNGEE. The CDR3 protein is CASSVEGGFF. The CDR3 DNA is TGTGCCAGCAGCGTAGAAGGAGGGTTCTTT.

This chain connects TRBV6-2 or TRBV6-3 to TRBJ1-1; 10 nucleotides line up with TRBD1. Germline lookup yields CDR1 MNHEY and CDR2 SVGEGT. With V trimmed by 2 bases and J by 10 bases, 4 bases remained unmatched. This CDR3 is 13 amino acids long. CDR3 coding DNA: TGTGCCAGCAGTTACGTGACAGGGGGCCCAGCTTTCTTT. Translated: CASSYVTGGPAFF.

The chain is built from TRBV11-2 and TRBJ1-3; 9 nucleotides match TRBD1. V lost 3 bases, J lost 4 bases, and 4 bases stayed unmatched. The CDR3 extends over 15 amino acids. CDR1 is SGHAT, CDR2 FQNNGV, per germline. The CDR3 loop is CASSFRTGVGNTIYF. CDR3 DNA: TGTGCCAGCAGCTTTAGGACAGGGGTCGGAAACACCATATATTTT.

The chain links TRBV5-4 to TRBJ2-3, with D perhaps matching TRBD2 (7 bases). Germline V gives CDR1 SGHNT, CDR2 YYREEE (reference sequence). Deletions cut 1 base from V and 4 bases from J, with 10 bases between. This CDR3 is 14 amino acids long. In DNA form, the CDR3 reads TGTGCCAGCAGCTTGCTGGGGGGGCCAGATACGCAGTATTTT. Its protein product is CASSLLGGPDTQYF.

V is TRBV10-3 and J is TRBJ1-2; D not certain. V dropped 10 bases and J dropped 2 bases, with 14 bases sitting between them. The germline CDR1 and CDR2 sequences are ENHRY and SYGVKD. The CDR3 contains 13 residues. DNA of the CDR3: TGTGCCACCTCCCCCGCGGAGAACTATGGCTACACCTTC. Its protein is CATSPAENYGYTF.

The chain recombines TRBV15 with TRBJ2-1; 13 nucleotides agree with TRBD2. V was clipped by 0 bases and J by 6 bases; unmatched bases: 14. In germline, CDR1 is LNHNV, CDR2 YYDKDF (reference sequence). The CDR3 has 20 amino acids. The CDR3 nucleotides are TGTGCCACCAGCAGAGACCCTTTACTAGCGGGAGGGCCGGTTGGCAATGAGCAGTTCTTC. This translates into CATSRDPLLAGGPVGNEQFF.

The chain employs TRBV27 and TRBJ1-2; TRBD1 aligns across 7 bases. The CDR3 runs 20 residues. After removal of 1 base from V and 5 bases from J, the junction contained 22 bases not matched to a gene. Germline-derived CDR1 and CDR2 are MNHEY and SMNVEV (reference sequence). The CDR3: CASSLFPIFEEGAHEYGYTF. CDR3 bases: TGTGCCAGCAGTTTATTCCCCATCTTTGAAGAGGGGGCGCACGAGTATGGCTACACCTTC.

The rearrangement uses TRBV19 and TRBJ1-1; 10 bases fit TRBD1. The CDR3 totals 13 residues. Trimming at V came to 4 bases and at J to 11 bases, leaving 7 bases not matched to a gene. Germline CDR1 LNHDA, CDR2 SQIVND (reference sequence). Here the CDR3 DNA reads TGTGCCAGTAGTACACTCGGACAGGGGGGCGCTTTCTTT. Translation gives CASSTLGQGGAFF.

The V gene is TRBV3-1 (or the pseudogene TRBV3-2), the J gene TRBJ1-5; 9 bases are shared with TRBD1. Germline values: CDR1 LGHDT, CDR2 YNNKEL (reference sequence). The CDR3 contains 15 residues. The V segment lost 1 base and the J segment 7 bases; nucleotides outside the gene matches: 5. In DNA form, the CDR3 reads TGTGCCAGCAGCCAAGTACAGGGGGCTTCCCAGCCCCAGCATTTT. Amino acid sequence: CASSQVQGASQPQHF.